Listed here are 19 T cell receptor beta chains from one sample, sequenced in a study of T-cell reconstitution after alpha-beta-depleted transplantation in children. Preparation of the TCRbeta library involved a method that used unique molecular identifiers. TCRdb re-called the PCR reads with MiXCR, one entry per CDR3 protein. The sample shows hundreds of thousands of distinct CDR3 sequences, about 16% of them seen only once. The sample was PBMCs, mostly from graft donor cells, taken 360 days after TCRalphabeta/CD19-depleted stem cell transplant. These receptors were collected from a male patient between 5 and 17 years old who had a stem cell transplant for acute lymphoblastic leukemia, so the T cells may come from the graft donor.

Only a few counts were recorded for this clonotype. The rearrangement uses TRBV5-1 and TRBJ2-7; maybe TRBD2 (6 bases). The germline gives CDR1 SGHRS, CDR2 YFSETQ. V was trimmed by 5 bases and J by 3 bases, leaving 9 bases between them. There are 12 residues in the CDR3. CDR3 sequence reads: CASREGFYEQYF. In nucleotides, the CDR3 is TGCGCCAGCAGGGAGGGCTTCTACGAGCAGTACTTC. Full variable domain (rest looked up from reference TRBV5-1 and TRBJ2-7): KAGVTQTPRYLIKTRGQQVTLSCSPISGHRSVSWYQQTPGQGLQFLFEYFSETQRNKGNFPGRFSGRQFSNSRSEMNVSTLELGDSALYLCASREGFYEQYFGPGTRLTVT.

V usage is TRBV6-1 and J usage is TRBJ1-5, with D possibly TRBD1 on 5 matching bases. CDR1 MNHNS and CDR2 SASEGT come from the germline V gene. V was trimmed by 6 bases and J by 10 bases, leaving 19 bases between them. The CDR3 is 14 residues long. The CDR3 reads CASSPLFEGTPQHF. The CDR3 nucleotides are TGTGCCAGCAGCCCACTTTTCGAGGGGACCCCCCAGCATTTT.

The genes are TRBV20-1 and TRBJ2-6; D assignment may be TRBD1 or TRBD2 (5 bases each). CDR1 and CDR2 from the germline V gene are DFQATT and SNEGSKA (reference sequence). The CDR3 is 14 amino acids. V dropped 7 bases and J dropped 0 bases, with 10 bases sitting between them. The CDR3 DNA follows: TGCAGTGGGTCTGGGGGCTCTGGGGCCAACGTCCTGACTTTC. Protein product: CSGSGGSGANVLTF.

The chain links TRBV5-1 to TRBJ2-7, with TRBD2 matching over 8 bases. The CDR3 covers 16 residues. The germline CDR1 and CDR2 sequences are SGHRS and YFSETQ. With 3 bases clipped from V and 2 bases from J, the junction kept 10 bases outside the gene matches. The CDR3 here is CASSWRLGLEPYEQYF. The CDR3 DNA follows: TGCGCCAGCAGCTGGCGGCTGGGACTAGAACCCTACGAGCAGTACTTC.

This clonotype showed up just a few times. This chain connects TRBV4-1 to TRBJ2-6; perhaps TRBD1 as D (6 bases). From germline, CDR1 is MGHRA and CDR2 YSYEKL. Trimming left V 1 base short and J 4 bases short, with 8 bases between. This CDR3 is 15 amino acids long. The CDR3 DNA reads TGCGCCAGCAGCCAAGTGGGGGCCGGGGCCAACGTCCTGACTTTC. It specifies CASSQVGAGANVLTF.

V gene TRBV29-1 combines with J gene TRBJ2-7; 8 bases agree with TRBD1. The junction had 8 bases not matched to a gene; V was cut back by 4 bases and J by 6 bases. The CDR3 runs 13 residues. The germline V gene encodes CDR1 SQVTM and CDR2 ANQGSEA. This chain's CDR3 is CSVGTGPGVEQYF. CDR3 DNA sequence: TGCAGCGTTGGGACAGGGCCAGGCGTCGAGCAGTACTTC.

This chain joins TRBV7-3 and TRBJ2-2; 8 nucleotides line up with TRBD2. Germline V gives CDR1 SGHTA, CDR2 FQGTGA. This CDR3 has 14 amino acids. V was pared by 5 bases and J by 11 bases, with 10 bases of the junction left unmatched. CDR3 coding DNA: TGTGCCAGCAGCCCGGGACTAGACCGGTCTGAGCTGTTTTTT. Translation gives CASSPGLDRSELFF.

This clonotype turned up a few times. The rearrangement uses TRBV3-1 and TRBJ2-7; TRBD2 agrees at 7 bases. V was pared by 7 bases and J by 6 bases, with 9 bases of the junction left unmatched. The CDR3 sequence is 13 residues long. Germline V gene sequence: CDR1 LGHDT, CDR2 YNNKEL (reference sequence). The CDR3 is CASMSRREGEQYF. The CDR3 DNA follows: TGTGCCAGCATGTCGAGGAGGGAGGGCGAGCAGTACTTC.

V is TRBV5-1 and J is TRBJ2-7; the D call may be TRBD1 or TRBD2 (5 bases each). Trimming pared 1 base from V and 3 bases from J, leaving 14 bases between. Germline V gene lookup returns CDR1 SGHRS and CDR2 YFSETQ. The CDR3 is 15 residues long. The CDR3 spells CASSLPQGRNYEQYF. CDR3 nucleotides: TGCGCCAGCAGCTTGCCCCAGGGACGTAACTACGAGCAGTACTTC.

The J gene is TRBJ2-1, the V gene TRBV10-1; TRBD1 or TRBD2 may be the D gene (5 bases each). Germline lookup yields CDR1 WNHNN and CDR2 SYGVQD (reference sequence). Trimming cost V 4 bases and J 9 bases, with 16 bases left between them. The CDR3 has 14 residues. CDR3 amino acids: CASSGAHYGGEQFF. Here the CDR3 DNA reads TGCGCCAGCAGTGGAGCCCACTATGGGGGTGAGCAGTTCTTC.

The chain couples TRBV5-1 to TRBJ2-7; either TRBD1 or TRBD2 may supply D (5 bases each). Germline V lookup: CDR1 SGHRS, CDR2 YFSETQ. There are 12 residues in the CDR3. Trimming removed 3 bases from V and 3 bases from J, with 7 bases in between. In DNA form, the CDR3 reads TGCGCCAGCAGCTGGGGGTACTACGAGCAGTACTTC. It yields the protein CASSWGYYEQYF.

This clonotype appeared a few times. The chain combines TRBV18 with TRBJ1-3; D is possibly TRBD1 (5 bases). The CDR3 contains 15 residues. The V end was cut by 8 bases, the J end by 2 bases, with 16 bases between. CDR1 and CDR2 from the germline V gene are KGHSH and LQKENI. CDR3 in amino acids: CASPGTDQTGNTIYF. CDR3 bases: TGTGCCAGCCCCGGGACCGATCAGACTGGAAACACCATATATTTT.

This clonotype has a handful of counts. The chain has TRBV28 and TRBJ2-3, with D uncertain. The V and J ends lost 2 bases and 2 bases respectively, with 5 bases between them. The CDR3 is 13 amino acids. Germline V gene sequence: CDR1 MDHEN, CDR2 SYDVKM. CDR3 sequence: CASSLITTDTQYF. CDR3 DNA: TGTGCCAGCAGTTTAATCACCACAGATACGCAGTATTTT.

CDR3 amino acids: CASSLKEKTYNEQFF. Written as DNA, the CDR3 is TGCGCCAGCAGCTTGAAGGAGAAGACCTACAATGAGCAGTTCTTC. V usage is TRBV5-1 and J usage is TRBJ2-1, with D unclear. Trimming took off 1 base at V and 2 bases at J, with 10 bases between the two ends. Germline V gene data show CDR1 as SGHRS and CDR2 as YFSETQ. This CDR3 has 15 residues.

The V gene is TRBV10-2, the J gene TRBJ2-1, with D unclear. This CDR3 region has 15 residues. With 8 bases removed from V and 2 bases from J, the gap between germline ends came to 16 bases. CDR1 and CDR2 from the germline V gene are WSHSY and SAAADI. CDR3 residues: CASLSQPATYNEQFF. The CDR3 DNA sequence: TGCGCCAGCCTAAGCCAGCCGGCGACCTACAATGAGCAGTTCTTC.

This rearrangement joins TRBV20-1 to TRBJ1-5; D is uncertain. Trimming left V 0 bases short and J 0 bases short, with 6 bases between. The germline V gene encodes CDR1 DFQATT and CDR2 SNEGSKA (reference sequence). The CDR3 loop spans 14 amino acids. CDR3 sequence: CSARDLHSNQPQHF. As DNA, the CDR3 is TGCAGTGCTAGAGATCTCCATAGCAATCAGCCCCAGCATTTT.

The chain links TRBV15 to TRBJ1-6; TRBD1 is a possible D gene (6 bases). Germline loops: CDR1 LNHNV, CDR2 YYDKDF (reference sequence). The V and J ends lost 0 bases and 14 bases respectively, with 17 bases between them. The CDR3 runs to 15 residues. CDR3 DNA: TGTGCCACCAGCAGAGATGTGACAGTTAAGGGGGCCCTCCACTTT. It is translated as CATSRDVTVKGALHF.

The chain employs TRBV5-1 and TRBJ2-7; 12 bases are a match to TRBD2. The junction had 9 bases not matched to a gene; V was cut back by 4 bases and J by 7 bases. This CDR3 has 15 residues. Germline lookup yields CDR1 SGHRS and CDR2 YFSETQ. CDR3 bases: TGCGCCAGCAGCCTGGGGCGGCTAGCGGGGGGGGAGCAGTACTTC. Its translation is CASSLGRLAGGEQYF.

Points on this clonotype: Possible read error: a much larger clone is one base away. The V call is TRBV15, the J call TRBJ2-3; 7 positions match TRBD2. The V segment lost 5 bases and the J segment 1 base; nucleotides outside the gene matches: 6. The germline CDR1 and CDR2 sequences are LNHNV and YYDKDF (reference sequence). The CDR3 contains 15 residues. The CDR3 protein is CATSGGLVGTDTQYF. CDR3 nucleotide sequence: TGTGCCACCAGCGGAGGACTAGTGGGCACAGATACGCAGTATTTT.